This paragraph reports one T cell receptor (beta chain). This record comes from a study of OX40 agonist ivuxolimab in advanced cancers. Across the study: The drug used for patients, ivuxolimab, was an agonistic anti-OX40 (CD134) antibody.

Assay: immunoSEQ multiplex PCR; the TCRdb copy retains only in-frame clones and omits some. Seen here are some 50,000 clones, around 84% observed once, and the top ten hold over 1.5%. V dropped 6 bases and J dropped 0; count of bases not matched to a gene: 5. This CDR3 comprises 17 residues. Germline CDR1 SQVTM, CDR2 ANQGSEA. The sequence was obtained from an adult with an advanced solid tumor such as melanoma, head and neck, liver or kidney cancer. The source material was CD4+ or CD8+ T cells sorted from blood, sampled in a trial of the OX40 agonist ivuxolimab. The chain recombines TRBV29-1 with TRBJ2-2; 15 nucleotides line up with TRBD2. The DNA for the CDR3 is TGCAGCGTCTTGGGACTAGCGGGAGGCACGAACACCGGGGAGCTGTTTTTT. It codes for CSVLGLAGGTNTGELFF.